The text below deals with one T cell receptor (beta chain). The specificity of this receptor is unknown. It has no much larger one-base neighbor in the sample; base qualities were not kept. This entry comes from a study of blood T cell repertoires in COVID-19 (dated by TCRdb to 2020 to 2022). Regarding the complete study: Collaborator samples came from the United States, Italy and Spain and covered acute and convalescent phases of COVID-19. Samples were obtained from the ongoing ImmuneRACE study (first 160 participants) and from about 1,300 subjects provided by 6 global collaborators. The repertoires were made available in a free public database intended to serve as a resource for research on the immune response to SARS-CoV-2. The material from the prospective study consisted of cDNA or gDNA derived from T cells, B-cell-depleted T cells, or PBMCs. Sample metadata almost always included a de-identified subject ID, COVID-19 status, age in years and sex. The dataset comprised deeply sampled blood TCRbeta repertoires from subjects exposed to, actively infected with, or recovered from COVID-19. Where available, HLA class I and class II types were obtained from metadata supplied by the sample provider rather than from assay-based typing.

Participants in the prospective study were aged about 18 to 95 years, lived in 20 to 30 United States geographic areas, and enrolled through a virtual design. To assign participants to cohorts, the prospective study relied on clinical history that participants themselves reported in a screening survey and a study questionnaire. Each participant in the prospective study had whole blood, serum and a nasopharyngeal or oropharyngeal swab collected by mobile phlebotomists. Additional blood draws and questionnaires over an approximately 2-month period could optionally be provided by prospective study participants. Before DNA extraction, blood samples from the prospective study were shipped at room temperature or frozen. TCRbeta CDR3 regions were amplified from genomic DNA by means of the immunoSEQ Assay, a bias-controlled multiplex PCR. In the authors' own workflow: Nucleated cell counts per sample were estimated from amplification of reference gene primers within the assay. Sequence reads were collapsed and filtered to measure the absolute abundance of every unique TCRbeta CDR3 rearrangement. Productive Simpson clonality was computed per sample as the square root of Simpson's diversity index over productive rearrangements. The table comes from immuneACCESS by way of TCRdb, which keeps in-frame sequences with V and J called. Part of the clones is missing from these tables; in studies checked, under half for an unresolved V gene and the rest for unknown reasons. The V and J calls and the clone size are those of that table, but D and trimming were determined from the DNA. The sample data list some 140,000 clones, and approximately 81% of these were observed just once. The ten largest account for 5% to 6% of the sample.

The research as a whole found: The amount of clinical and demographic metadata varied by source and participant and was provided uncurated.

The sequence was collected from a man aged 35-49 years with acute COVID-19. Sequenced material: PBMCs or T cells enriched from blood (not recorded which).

The DNA reads as follows: TGCGCCAGCAGGCTTAGCGGGAGCGCAGATACGCAGTATTTT. Its protein is CASRLSGSADTQYF. Recombination joined TRBV5-1 with TRBJ2-3, and 9 junctional nucleotides match TRBD2. There are 14 amino acids in the CDR3, from cysteine to phenylalanine inclusive. Just the 42-base CDR3 DNA is kept, in frame starting at base 1. Trimming accounts for 5 bases at V and 4 bases at J, while the number of junction bases matched to no gene is 5. Taken from the germline V gene, the CDR1 and CDR2 loops are SGHRS and YFSETQ.